This T cell receptor (beta chain) was identified in a study of T cells in tuberculosis. Study summary: CD1B tetramers identified T cells specific for mycobacterial lipid GMM. Study conclusions and caveats: GMM-specific TCRs were nearer to active tuberculosis alpha repertoires, suggesting expansion. Classification accuracy was roughly 87% (AUROC 0.7 to 0.9) with the GMM-specific repertoire.

The table came from immunoSEQ multiplex PCR; TCRdb's copy has only in-frame clones and leaves some out. This sample yields more than 35,000 clones, of which around 94% are seen a single time; approximately 4.2% belongs to the top ten. Time point given: new active TB diagnosis, blood taken before or within 7 days of starting treatment. Note on this clone: Its antigen is still unknown.

This sequence was found in an adult with tuberculosis. The source was PBMCs, collected at tuberculosis diagnosis.

The CDR3 reads CASSPHQRLPRTEAFF. The DNA of the CDR3 is TGTGCCAGCAGCCCCCACCAGAGGCTGCCGCGCACTGAAGCTTTCTTT. The chain is built from TRBV11-2 and TRBJ1-1; the D is unclear. The CDR3 is 16 amino acids. The germline V gene encodes CDR1 SGHAT and CDR2 FQNNGV. V lost 5 bases to trimming and J lost 4 bases, with 20 bases between them.